These 16 T cell receptor beta chains were sequenced from one sample in a study of regulatory T cells in long-lasting Graves disease. HTBI primers from iRepertoire and Arm-PCR of CDR3 regions yielded the TCR beta libraries. From the multiplex PCR reads, TCRdb called clonotypes with MiXCR, one entry per CDR3 protein. The table lists more than 350,000 distinct CDR3 sequences, 20% to 25% of them singletons. As to time point: persistent/refractory GD, antithyroid drugs over 5 years with positive TRAb. Researchers made the TCR library from RNA that was extracted from PBMCs. This specimen consisted of peripheral blood mononuclear cells (PBMCs), obtained when the disease was refractory, from a patient treated with antithyroid drugs. The source of these receptors is a female donor with Graves disease.

This clonotype showed up many times. The chain is built from TRBV28 and TRBJ2-7, with TRBD1 identical over 12 bases. Losses at the gene ends were 6 bases for V and 5 bases for J; bases not matched to a gene: 8. Germline CDR1 reads MDHEN; CDR2 reads SYDVKM. This CDR3 region has 15 residues. CDR3 in amino acids: CASRAWGTGGNEQYF. The DNA for the CDR3 is TGTGCCAGCAGGGCCTGGGGGACAGGGGGCAACGAGCAGTACTTC.

This clonotype was observed a handful of times. The chain couples TRBV6-1 to TRBJ2-1; TRBD2 matches 14 bases. This CDR3 is 17 amino acids long. Germline CDR1 reads MNHNS; CDR2 reads SASEGT. With V trimmed by 7 bases and J by 2 bases, 7 bases remained unmatched. As DNA, the CDR3 is TGTGCCAGCAAAAGGGGACTAGCGGGAGCTACCTACAATGAGCAGTTCTTC. Translated, it gives CASKRGLAGATYNEQFF.

This chain connects TRBV7-2 to TRBJ2-7, with D possibly matching TRBD1 (6 bases). V was trimmed by 5 bases and J by 6 bases, leaving 14 bases between them. This CDR3 spans 13 amino acids. The germline V gene has CDR1 SGHTA and CDR2 FQGNSA. The chain's CDR3 is CASSLYLGAEQYF. As DNA, the CDR3 is TGTGCCAGCAGCCTATATCTGGGGGCCGAGCAGTACTTC.

This clonotype was seen only a few times. CDR3 loop: CASSPWDRGSTGELFF. The CDR3 nucleotides are TGTGCCAGCAGCCCCTGGGACAGGGGGAGCACCGGGGAGCTGTTTTTT. This sequence joins TRBV6-1 and TRBJ2-2; 11 bases map to TRBD1. There are 16 residues in the CDR3. Germline-derived CDR1 and CDR2 are MNHNS and SASEGT. The J segment lost 4 bases and the V segment lost 6 bases, leaving 7 bases of the junction unmatched.

The V gene is TRBV28, the J gene TRBJ2-3, with no clear D. The CDR3 length is 15 residues. Germline assignment: CDR1 MDHEN and CDR2 SYDVKM. V was shortened by 6 bases and J by 3 bases, with 16 bases between the two germline ends. The CDR3 DNA sequence: TGTGCCAGCAGCACCAGCGCACCCAAGACAGATACGCAGTATTTT. It codes for CASSTSAPKTDTQYF. The full variable domain, with the rest looked up from reference TRBV28 and TRBJ2-3, is DVKVTQSSRYLVKRTGEKVFLECVQDMDHENMFWYRQDPGLGLRLIYFSYDVKMKEKGDIPEGYSVSREKKERFSLILESASTNQTSMYLCASSTSAPKTDTQYFGPGTRLTVL.

This clonotype was found once. This sequence may be a read error, since a much larger clone differs from it by one base. V and J are TRBV20-1 and TRBJ1-4; 7 nucleotides align to TRBD1. CDR1 and CDR2 (germline): DFQATT, SNEGSKA (reference sequence). This CDR3 contains 14 residues. V lost 3 bases, J lost 6 bases, and 7 bases stayed unmatched. The CDR3 here is CSASAAGTDEKLFF. The CDR3 DNA is TGCAGTGCTAGTGCCGCTGGGACAGATGAAAAACTGTTTTTT.

As for this clonotype: A read error may be the cause here, since a much bigger clone is one base away. V gene TRBV20-1 combines with J gene TRBJ2-7; 8 positions match TRBD1. The J segment lost 2 bases and the V segment lost 3 bases, leaving 3 bases of the junction unmatched. Germline CDR1 is DFQATT and CDR2 is SNEGSKA (reference sequence). The CDR3 is made up of 13 amino acids. CDR3 in amino acids: CSASRQGTYEQYF. The CDR3 nucleotides read TGCAGTGCTAGTAGACAGGGGACCTACGAGCAGTACTTC.

This chain connects TRBV5-5 to TRBJ2-7; D uncertain. V was pared by 2 bases and J by 5 bases, with 11 bases between. CDR3 length equals 13 residues. Germline V CDR1 and CDR2: SGHKS, YYEKEE (reference sequence). CDR3 in amino acids: CASSLLGRHEQYF. The CDR3 coding sequence is TGTGCCAGCAGCTTACTGGGAAGGCACGAGCAGTACTTC.

About this clonotype: One base away lies a much larger clone, so this may be a sequencing read error. Without the conserved terminal phenylalanine or tryptophan, this CDR3 likely stems from a read error. This chain joins TRBV3-1 and TRBJ2-2; a possible D gene is TRBD1 (5 bases). This CDR3 has 14 amino acids. The V gene's germline CDR1 is LGHDT and CDR2 YNNKEL (reference sequence). V shed 6 bases and J shed 3 bases, with 11 bases lying between them. CDR3 protein: CASRTLRDTGELFS. The CDR3, as DNA: TGTGCCAGCAGGACACTCAGGGACACCGGGGAGCTGTTTTCT.

This clonotype was seen repeatedly, ten times or more. The chain is built from TRBV2 and TRBJ2-7, with 12 bases fitting TRBD2. The CDR3 is 16 residues long. Germline trimming cut 4 bases from V and 6 bases from J; bases unmatched to any gene: 10. CDR1 SNHLY and CDR2 FYNNEI come from the germline V gene. CDR3 bases: TGTGCCAGCAGTGTCCCCCAGACTAGCGGGAGTTCCGAGCAGTACTTC. It translates to CASSVPQTSGSSEQYF.

The chain links TRBV29-1 to TRBJ2-5; D is undetermined. CDR3 size: 13 residues. The V gene lost 3 bases and the J gene lost 1 base, with 9 bases spanning the gap. The V gene's germline CDR1 is SQVTM and CDR2 ANQGSEA. Written as DNA, the CDR3 is TGCAGCGTTGAGCTCAGTATCCAAGAGACCCAGTACTTC. This translates into CSVELSIQETQYF. Full variable domain (remainder filled in from reference TRBV29-1 and TRBJ2-5): SAVISQKPSRDICQRGTSLTIQCQVDSQVTMMFWYRQQPGQSLTLIATANQGSEATYESGFVIDKFPISRPNLTFSTLTVSNMSPEDSSIYLCSVELSIQETQYFGPGTRLLVL.

This clonotype was found a few times. The chain carries TRBV20-1 and TRBJ1-1; possibly TRBD1 for D (6 bases). Germline-derived CDR1 and CDR2 are DFQATT and SNEGSKA (reference sequence). With 5 bases removed from V and 0 bases from J, the gap between germline ends came to 19 bases. This CDR3 has 16 amino acids. This chain's CDR3 is CSAELTHRALNTEAFF. DNA of the CDR3: TGCAGTGCTGAGCTTACCCACAGGGCTTTGAACACTGAAGCTTTCTTT.

This clonotype was observed at least ten times. CDR3 amino acids: CASSLTGQGVRSPLHF. Here the CDR3 DNA reads TGTGCCAGCAGTTTAACGGGACAGGGTGTACGTTCACCCCTCCACTTT. The rearrangement uses TRBV28 and TRBJ1-6; TRBD1 agrees at 9 bases. CDR3 length: 16 residues. Germline trimming cut 2 bases from V and 9 bases from J; bases unmatched to any gene: 8. The V gene's germline CDR1 is MDHEN and CDR2 SYDVKM.

V gene TRBV19 combines with J gene TRBJ2-5; D is uncertain. V lost 7 bases and J lost 5, with 14 bases in between. CDR1 and CDR2 (germline): LNHDA, SQIVND (reference sequence). The CDR3 runs 13 residues. CDR3 sequence reads: CASIDTYGETQYF. In DNA form, the CDR3 reads TGTGCCAGTATTGACACCTACGGGGAGACCCAGTACTTC.

The DNA for the CDR3 is TGTGCCAGCAGCCAAGATGGGGAGCGGGCGGTGGAGACCCAGTACTTC. Encoded protein: CASSQDGERAVETQYF. The chain is built from TRBV3-1 and TRBJ2-5, with D possibly TRBD2 on 6 matching bases. Germline assignment: CDR1 LGHDT and CDR2 YNNKEL (reference sequence). The germline V and J ends were trimmed by 0 bases and 5 bases, with 16 bases remaining between them. The CDR3 consists of 16 residues.

The chain employs TRBV2 and TRBJ1-5; the D is unclear. Germline loops: CDR1 SNHLY, CDR2 FYNNEI. The CDR3 consists of 15 residues. The ends were cut back, 5 bases at V and 0 bases at J, with 11 bases in the middle. CDR3 DNA: TGTGCCAGCAGTAATAAGTGGTATAGCAATCAGCCCCAGCATTTT. Amino acids: CASSNKWYSNQPQHF. The full variable domain, its missing parts supplied by reference TRBV2 and TRBJ1-5, is EPEVTQTPSHQVTQMGQEVILRCVPISNHLYFYWYRQILGQKVEFLVSFYNNEISEKSEIFDDQFSVERPDGSNFTLKIRSTKLEDSAMYFCASSNKWYSNQPQHFGDGTRLSIL.